What follows is one TCR beta chain and its context. TCRdb's table, derived via immunoSEQ multiplex PCR, lists solely in-frame clones and lacks some. The sample contains some 25,000 clones, about 86% of which appear only once. The data originate from a study of ipilimumab plus nivolumab after autologous stem cell transplantation. With 4 bases removed from V and 0 bases from J, the gap between germline ends came to 15 bases. Germline V gene sequence: CDR1 SGHRS, CDR2 YFSETQ. CDR3 length equals 16 residues. The sequence derives from a male donor with diffuse large B-cell lymphoma. The source was PBMCs, collected in a trial of ipilimumab plus nivolumab as post-transplant consolidation. V is TRBV5-1 and J is TRBJ2-3; D may correspond to TRBD1 or TRBD2 (5 bases each). CDR3 sequence (DNA): TGCGCCAGCAGCCTCGACGGGACGGTGAGCACAGATACGCAGTATTTT. Translation gives CASSLDGTVSTDTQYF.